The entry below gives a single TCR beta chain sequence along with its context. Its antigen remains undetermined. The sample holds no much larger clone one base away, and base qualities are not on file. Using the deep immunoSEQ assay, TCR CDR3 regions were amplified from genomic DNA by multiplex PCR. Extracted genomic DNA from each cell subset was distributed evenly across all wells of several immunoSEQ 96-well plates, and each plate was treated as a replicate. For sorted subsets, approximately 190 ng genomic DNA, equal to 25,000 to 35,000 T cell genomes, was loaded into each replicate PCR. The purified libraries were quantified using a Qubit 3.0 fluorometer, sized with a Bioanalyzer 2100, and then quantified again using the KAPA Library Quantification kit. Every immunoSEQ 96-well plate was sequenced on a separate single-read 150-cycle Illumina NextSeq 550 flow cell. The authors' pipeline ran thus. Because only junctional sequences without quality scores were contained in the immunoSEQ output, filtering matching that applied to full-length reads could not be performed. Sequences were annotated with PyIR, a Python wrapper for IgBLAST v1.9, using IMGT germline references to assign V/J genes and CDR3. Reads with weak V/J assignments (E-value above 1e-6), missing CDR3, stop codons, out-of-frame junctions, or ambiguous translated residues were removed. V3J clonotypes were defined as sequences sharing an identical inferred V gene, J gene, and CDR3 amino acid sequence. The percentage overlap between two repertoires was calculated by dividing the number of shared unique clonotypes by the size of the smaller repertoire. RTK rarefaction, the Chao1 estimator, and Recon v2.1 estimates of unobserved clonotypes were used to assess repertoire richness. For all TCRbeta clonotypes obtained by the gDNA method from several donors, generation probabilities were computed with OLGA. The source is immuneACCESS, and TCRdb retained only in-frame sequences with V and J called. Part of the clones is not carried over; for the studies checked, unresolved V genes explain less than half of this, and the remainder is unexplained. V and J calls and clone size are copied from that table; D and trimming were computed from the DNA. The sample yields some 740,000 clones; 80% to 95% were counted once. Around 24% of the sample rests with the top ten.

From cysteine to phenylalanine, the CDR3 is 17 amino acids long. The entry retains the CDR3 DNA only, 51 bases that are in frame from base 1. CDR1 and CDR2, looked up from the germline V gene (reference sequence), are PRHDT and FYEKMQ. The germline ends are 17 bases apart after V is trimmed by 2 bases and J by 4 bases. The data belong to a study of shared clonotypes between healthy human individuals (TCRdb year 2020). For the study in its entirety: The cohort included a few men and a couple of women between 18 and 49 years of age. To estimate repertoire size and how much clonotype sharing occurs between individuals, the study deeply sequenced the blood TCR repertoires of roughly 5 healthy adults. Leukapheresis yielded between about 0.9 and 9 billion PBMCs per donor. Libraries were prepared and TCR repertoires were sequenced by different laboratories using diverse techniques, in order to increase sequencing depth and limit assay-specific biases. For each donor, CD4 naive and CD4 memory were each run on three plates, CD8 naive on two plates, and CD8 memory on one plate.

CD8 naive samples consisted of CD45RO-negative cells that were positively selected for CCR7, yielding a CD45RA+CCR7+ population without TemRA cells. Donors were healthy HIV-negative adults with no recently reported acute infections or vaccinations. All donors were Caucasian adults living in Nashville, Tennessee, USA. Blood was collected by leukapheresis, and PBMCs were isolated by Ficoll-Histopaque density gradient centrifugation and then cryopreserved in liquid nitrogen vapor phase. Analytical flow cytometry was used to check the purity and quantity of each magnetically sorted T cell population. From each sorted fraction, genomic DNA was isolated and quantified by UV absorbance on a Nanodrop 2000c. General study outcomes and caveats: Pairwise subsampling led to the expectation that sequencing depth would affect the degree of clonotype sharing among donors. The small number of donors limited the genetic and exposure-history diversity represented. Across a few donors, roughly 5.4% of naive CD4, roughly 3.5% of naive CD8, under 2.5% of memory CD4, and 0.4% of memory CD8 clonotypes were shared. Clonotypes shared by all four sorted-subset donors showed higher generation probabilities than non-shared clonotypes. Larger estimated clonotype richness was generally found for naive subsets than for memory subsets. Sampling was limited to blood, and TCR repertoires in tissue likely differ from TCR repertoires in blood. Incomplete sequencing was indicated by rarefaction of sorted-subset datasets, despite the large sequencing depth.

The chain uses TRBV13 and TRBJ2-2; the D gene is possibly TRBD1 or TRBD2, each agreeing over 5 bases. Input material: naive CD8+ T cells sorted from blood. The sample's cell subset or site label, in plain terms: CD45RA+CCR7+. The sequence was collected from a man aged 30-40 years in good health. The nucleotide sequence is given as TGTGCCAGCAGCTTAATAGTGTCAGGGACGGTCACCGGGGAGCTGTTTTTT. Translated, this gives CASSLIVSGTVTGELFF.